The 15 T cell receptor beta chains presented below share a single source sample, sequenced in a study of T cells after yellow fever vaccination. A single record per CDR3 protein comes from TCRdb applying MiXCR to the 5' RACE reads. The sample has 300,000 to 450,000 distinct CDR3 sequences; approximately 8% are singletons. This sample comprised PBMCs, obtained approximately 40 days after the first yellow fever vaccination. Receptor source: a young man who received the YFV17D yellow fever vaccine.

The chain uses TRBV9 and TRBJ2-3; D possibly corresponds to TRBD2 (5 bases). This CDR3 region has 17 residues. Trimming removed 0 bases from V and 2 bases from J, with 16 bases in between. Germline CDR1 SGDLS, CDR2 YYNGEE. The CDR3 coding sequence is TGTGCCAGCAGCGTAGCCGGGAAGATCACCCCCACAGATACGCAGTATTTT. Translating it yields CASSVAGKITPTDTQYF.

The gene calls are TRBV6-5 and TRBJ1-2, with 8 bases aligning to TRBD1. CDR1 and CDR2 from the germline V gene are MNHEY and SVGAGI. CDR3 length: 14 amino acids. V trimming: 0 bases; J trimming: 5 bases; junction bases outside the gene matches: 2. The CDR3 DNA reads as TGTGCCAGCAGTTACTCCCGGACAGGGTATGGCTACACCTTC. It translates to CASSYSRTGYGYTF.

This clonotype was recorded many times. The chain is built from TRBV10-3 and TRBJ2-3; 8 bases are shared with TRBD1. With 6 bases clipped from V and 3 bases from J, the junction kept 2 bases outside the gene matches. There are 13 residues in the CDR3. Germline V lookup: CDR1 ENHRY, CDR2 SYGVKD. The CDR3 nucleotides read TGTGCCATCAGACAGGGGGAGACAGATACGCAGTATTTT. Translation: CAIRQGETDTQYF.

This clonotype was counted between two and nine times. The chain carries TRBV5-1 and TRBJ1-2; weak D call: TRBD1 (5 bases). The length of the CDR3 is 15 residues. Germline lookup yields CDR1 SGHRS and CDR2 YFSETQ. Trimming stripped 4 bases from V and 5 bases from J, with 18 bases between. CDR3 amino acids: CASSADEAGRYGYTF. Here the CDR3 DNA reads TGCGCCAGCAGCGCGGATGAGGCAGGGAGATATGGCTACACCTTC. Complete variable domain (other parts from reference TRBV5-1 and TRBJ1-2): KAGVTQTPRYLIKTRGQQVTLSCSPISGHRSVSWYQQTPGQGLQFLFEYFSETQRNKGNFPGRFSGRQFSNSRSEMNVSTLELGDSALYLCASSADEAGRYGYTFGSGTRLTVV.

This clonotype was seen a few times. The CDR3 DNA follows: TGCAGTGCTCCTGGGGGCAGCGTAACAGATACGCAGTATTTT. This translates into CSAPGGSVTDTQYF. V gene TRBV20-1 combines with J gene TRBJ2-3; D is perhaps TRBD1 (6 bases). The V gene's germline CDR1 is DFQATT and CDR2 SNEGSKA (reference sequence). The V end lost 5 bases, the J end lost 3 bases, and 15 bases lay between the germline ends. The CDR3 sequence is 14 residues long.

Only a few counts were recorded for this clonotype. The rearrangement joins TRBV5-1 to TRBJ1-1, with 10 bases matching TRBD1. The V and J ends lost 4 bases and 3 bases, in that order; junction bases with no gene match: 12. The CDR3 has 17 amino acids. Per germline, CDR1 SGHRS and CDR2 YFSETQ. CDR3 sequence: CASSLTPGQGYYTEAFF. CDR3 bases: TGCGCCAGCAGCCTGACCCCGGGACAGGGGTACTACACTGAAGCTTTCTTT.

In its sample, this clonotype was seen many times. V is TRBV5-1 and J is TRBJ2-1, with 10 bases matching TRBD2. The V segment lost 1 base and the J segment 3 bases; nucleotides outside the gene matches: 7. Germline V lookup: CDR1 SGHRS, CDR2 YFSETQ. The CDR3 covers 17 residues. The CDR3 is CASSLFLAGVLYNEQFF. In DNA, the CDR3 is TGCGCCAGCAGCTTGTTCCTAGCGGGGGTTCTCTACAATGAGCAGTTCTTC.

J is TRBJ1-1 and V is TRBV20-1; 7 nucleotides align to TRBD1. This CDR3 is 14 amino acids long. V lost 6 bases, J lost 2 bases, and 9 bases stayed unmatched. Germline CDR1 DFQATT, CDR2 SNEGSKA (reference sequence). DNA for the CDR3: TGCAGTGCCACCCCCGGGACAGAAAACACTGAAGCTTTCTTT. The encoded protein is CSATPGTENTEAFF.

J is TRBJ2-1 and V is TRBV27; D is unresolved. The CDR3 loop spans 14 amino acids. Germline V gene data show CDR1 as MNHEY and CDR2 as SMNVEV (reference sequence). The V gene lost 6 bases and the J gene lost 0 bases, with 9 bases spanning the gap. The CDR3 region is CASSYTSSYNEQFF. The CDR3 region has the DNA TGTGCCAGCAGCTATACGAGCTCCTACAATGAGCAGTTCTTC.

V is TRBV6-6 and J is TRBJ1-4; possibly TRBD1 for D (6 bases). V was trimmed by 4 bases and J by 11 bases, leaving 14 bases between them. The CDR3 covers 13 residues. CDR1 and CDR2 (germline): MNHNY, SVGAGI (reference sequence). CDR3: CASSSGGSWKLFF. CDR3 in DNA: TGTGCCAGCAGTTCGGGGGGCTCTTGGAAACTGTTTTTT.

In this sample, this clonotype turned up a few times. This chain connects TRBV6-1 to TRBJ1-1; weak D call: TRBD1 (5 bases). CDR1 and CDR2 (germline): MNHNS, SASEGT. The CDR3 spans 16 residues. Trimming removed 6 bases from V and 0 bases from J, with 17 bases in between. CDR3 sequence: CASSPLPGPMNTEAFF. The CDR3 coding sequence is TGTGCCAGCAGCCCCCTCCCGGGGCCCATGAACACTGAAGCTTTCTTT.

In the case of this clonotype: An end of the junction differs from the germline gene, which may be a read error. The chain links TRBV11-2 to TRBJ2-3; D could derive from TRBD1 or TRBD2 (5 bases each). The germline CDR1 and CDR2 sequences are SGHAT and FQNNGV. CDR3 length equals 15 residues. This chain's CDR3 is CARSLVWLGEDTQYF. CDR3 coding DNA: TGTGCCAGAAGCTTAGTTTGGCTGGGGGAAGATACGCAGTATTTT.

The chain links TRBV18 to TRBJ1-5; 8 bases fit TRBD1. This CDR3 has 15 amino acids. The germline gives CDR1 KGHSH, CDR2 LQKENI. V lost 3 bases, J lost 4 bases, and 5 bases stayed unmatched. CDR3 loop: CASSPGQVLNQPQHF. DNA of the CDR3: TGTGCCAGCTCACCGGGACAGGTACTAAATCAGCCCCAGCATTTT.

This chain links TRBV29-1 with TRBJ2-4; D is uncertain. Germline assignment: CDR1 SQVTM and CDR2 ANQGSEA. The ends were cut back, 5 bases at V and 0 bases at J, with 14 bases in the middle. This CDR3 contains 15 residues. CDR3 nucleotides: TGCAGCGTTCGGAGCAGCTTCTTAGCCAAAAACATTCAGTACTTC. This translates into CSVRSSFLAKNIQYF.

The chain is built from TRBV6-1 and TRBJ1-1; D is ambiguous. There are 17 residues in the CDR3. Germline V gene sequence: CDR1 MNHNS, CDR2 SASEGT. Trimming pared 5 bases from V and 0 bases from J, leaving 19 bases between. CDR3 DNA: TGTGCCAGCAGTCCCCGGGTCCACGGAGGATTGAACACTGAAGCTTTCTTT. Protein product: CASSPRVHGGLNTEAFF.